A selection of T cell receptor beta chains follows, all from one sample in a study of CD8 T cells in Susac syndrome. MiXCR, run by TCRdb on the immunoSEQ multiplex PCR reads, gives a single entry per CDR3 protein. The data contain just over 300,000 distinct CDR3 sequences, around 90% of them singletons. Sequencing was done on a sample of CD4+ T cells from PBMCs. The receptors were sampled from a human donor with multiple sclerosis. Both conserved end residues are part of each CDR3. Each record gives: CDR3 length, V gene, J gene, CDR3 protein.

15	TRBV19	TRBJ2-4	CASSSPRTAKNIQYF
15	TRBV10-2	TRBJ2-2	CASSLVREGTGELFF
15	TRBV6-5	TRBJ2-7	CASSPRGTGKREQYF
17	TRBV5-1	TRBJ2-1	CASSLFGTGSWNDEQFF
21	TRBV6-1	TRBJ1-5	CASSEKGRPGQRFNSNQPQHF
14	TRBV20-1	TRBJ1-6	CSAAPDRANSPLHF
16	TRBV3-1	TRBJ2-5	CASSQGGRGIQETQYF
10	TRBV29-1	TRBJ1-1	CSGENTEAFF
14	TRBV6-1	TRBJ1-5	CASGKGGVGQPQHF
16	TRBV5-1	TRBJ2-2	CASSLEVAENTGELFF
15	TRBV7-3	TRBJ2-1	CASSLTLASRNEQFF
19	TRBV7-9	TRBJ2-6	CASSPSAQTGRSGANVLTF
16	TRBV5-1	TRBJ1-2	CASSLAGDTPRYGYTF
14	TRBV3-1	TRBJ2-3	CASSQAIVVDTQYF
13	TRBV29-1	TRBJ1-1	CSVRQGGGTEAFF
14	TRBV5-1	TRBJ2-7	CASSLGTGRNEQYF
14	TRBV15	TRBJ1-2	CATSRDKGWYGYTF
15	TRBV29-1	TRBJ1-6	CSVAVSSSYNSPLHF
16	TRBV20-1	TRBJ1-3	CSARDPGRGSGNTIYF
15	TRBV7-9	TRBJ2-4	CASSLAATRTNIQYF
15	TRBV4-1	TRBJ1-4	CASSKMTGRDEKLFF
14	TRBV5-6	TRBJ2-1	CASSLLELRNEQFF
14	TRBV25-1	TRBJ1-2	CASSDLRINYGYTF
13	TRBV4-1	TRBJ2-7	CASSRQGLAEQYF
14	TRBV6-2/TRBV6-3	TRBJ2-7	CASSYDAGPYEQYF
13	TRBV12-3/TRBV12-4	TRBJ1-6	CASRRTGNSPLHF
13	TRBV7-9	TRBJ1-3	CASSWAAGNTIYF
15	TRBV19	TRBJ1-6	CASNPGQGWNSPLHF
13	TRBV2	TRBJ2-3	CASTEATADTQYF
13	TRBV19	TRBJ2-3	CASSRARSDTQYF
15	TRBV2	TRBJ2-7	CASSEIRGSHNEQYF
15	TRBV4-1	TRBJ2-5	CASSLSLSGGETQYF
15	TRBV11-2	TRBJ2-5	CASSINVGLAETQYF
16	TRBV7-9	TRBJ2-1	CASSLFTSGIYNEQFF
14	TRBV6-1	TRBJ1-5	CASSAQGGNQPQHF
13	TRBV5-1	TRBJ2-5	CASSKRDQETQYF
16	TRBV7-2	TRBJ2-3	CASSSAPTTNTDTQYF
9	TRBV7-9	TRBJ1-1	CAPNTEAFF
14	TRBV24-1	TRBJ2-3	CATTGTSGEDTQYF
16	TRBV5-1	TRBJ1-2	CASSLAGAPPNYGYTF
15	TRBV27	TRBJ2-6	CASSTSGRGTNVLTF
16	TRBV6-2/TRBV6-3	TRBJ2-2	CASSAPATSGTGELFF
13	TRBV20-1	TRBJ1-3	CSARGISGNTIYF
17	TRBV9	TRBJ2-3	CASSVVGWGAGTDTQYF
12	TRBV6-2/TRBV6-3	TRBJ2-1	CASTRGRHEQFF
19	TRBV5-6	TRBJ2-1	CASSSYSTSGAFSYNEQFF
17	TRBV3-1	TRBJ2-3	CASSHGRRGGTGDTQYF
13	TRBV29-1	TRBJ1-1	CSVGQAGGTEAFF
13	TRBV18	TRBJ1-5	CASSPERDVAQHF
19	TRBV6-1	TRBJ2-1	CASRPGRARTRPSENEQFF
16	TRBV6-2/TRBV6-3	TRBJ2-1	CASSYSSIPSYNEQFF
18	TRBV30	TRBJ2-2	CAWSVGWGLPSNTGELFF
15	TRBV18	TRBJ1-3	CASSPGGSSGNTIYF